A selection of T cell receptor beta chains follows, all from one sample in a study of post-analysis software for immune sequencing data. TCRdb used MiXCR to reprocess the PCR reads, holding one entry per CDR3 protein. The repertoire holds hundreds of thousands of distinct CDR3 sequences, with approximately 60% as singletons. Material: blood. The receptors were sampled from a girl under 10 years old with multiple sclerosis. CDR3s include the opening cysteine and the closing phenylalanine or tryptophan. Each record gives: clone size, D gene, V gene, J gene, CDR3 protein, CDR3 DNA. The D gene is left open where the match is weak. Size values are once, few and many counts, or a class for expanded clones, and some rows have none.

size: NA; D: TRBD2; V: TRBV7-2; J: TRBJ2-1; CDR3: CASSHTGGNEQFF; DNA: TGTGCCAGCTCCCACACGGGGGGAAATGAGCAGTTCTTC
size: once; D: TRBD1; V: TRBV27; J: TRBJ2-6; CDR3: CASRIGTGSSGANVLTF; DNA: TGTGCCAGCAGAATTGGGACAGGGAGCTCTGGGGCCAACGTCCTGACTTTC
size: NA; D: TRBD1; V: TRBV11-1; J: TRBJ2-7; CDR3: CASTSGQGRDEQYF; DNA: TGTGCCAGCACCTCTGGACAGGGGCGCGATGAGCAGTACTTC
size: NA; D: TRBD1; V: TRBV18; J: TRBJ1-1; CDR3: CASSPGTAEAEAFF; DNA: TGTGCCAGCTCACCCGGGACAGCGGAGGCTGAAGCTTTCTTT
size: NA; D: TRBD1; V: TRBV5-1; J: TRBJ2-6; CDR3: CASSLDRGPGANVLTF; DNA: TGCGCCAGCAGCTTGGACAGGGGGCCTGGGGCCAACGTCCTGACTTTC
size: NA; D: TRBD1; V: TRBV12-3/TRBV12-4; J: TRBJ1-2; CDR3: CASASILVGQGYGYTF; DNA: TGTGCCAGCGCGTCCATACTTGTGGGACAGGGCTATGGCTACACCTTC
size: few; D: TRBD1; V: TRBV11-2; J: TRBJ1-2; CDR3: CASSRDRGYGYTF; DNA: TGTGCCAGCAGTCGTGACAGGGGCTATGGCTACACCTTC
size: few; D: TRBD1; V: TRBV28; J: TRBJ2-1; CDR3: CATRDSSYNEQFF; DNA: TGTGCCACCCGGGACAGCTCCTACAATGAGCAGTTCTTC
size: NA; D: TRBD2; V: TRBV14; J: TRBJ2-1; CDR3: CASSQLGIGLAGVHEQFF; DNA: TGTGCCAGCAGCCAATTAGGGATCGGACTAGCGGGGGTTCACGAGCAGTTCTTC
size: once; D: NA; V: TRBV2; J: TRBJ1-2; CDR3: CASRDTGLYGYTF; DNA: TGTGCCAGCAGGGATACAGGCCTCTATGGCTACACCTTC
size: NA; D: NA; V: TRBV20-1; J: TRBJ2-5; CDR3: CSAIPLEANDQETQYF; DNA: TGCAGTGCGATCCCCTTGGAGGCAAATGATCAGGAGACCCAGTACTTC
size: NA; D: NA; V: TRBV6-5; J: TRBJ2-1; CDR3: CASSYLAGTNEQFF; DNA: TGTGCCAGCAGTTACTTGGCCGGAACCAATGAGCAGTTCTTC
size: NA; D: NA; V: TRBV7-6; J: TRBJ2-7; CDR3: CASSLVLDSYEQYF; DNA: TGTGCCAGCAGCTTAGTACTGGACAGTTACGAGCAGTACTTC
size: NA; D: NA; V: TRBV7-9; J: TRBJ1-2; CDR3: CASSLGNQDSSNYGYTF; DNA: TGTGCCAGCAGCTTAGGAAACCAGGACAGTTCTAACTATGGCTACACCTTC
size: NA; D: TRBD1; V: TRBV12-3/TRBV12-4; J: TRBJ2-1; CDR3: CASRRNHPGQRDNEQFF; DNA: TGTGCCAGCAGGCGAAATCATCCGGGACAGAGAGACAATGAGCAGTTCTTC
size: NA; D: TRBD1; V: TRBV7-9; J: TRBJ2-3; CDR3: CASRDWTGSDTQYF; DNA: TGTGCCAGCAGGGATTGGACAGGGTCAGATACGCAGTATTTT
size: NA; D: NA; V: TRBV6-5; J: TRBJ2-7; CDR3: CASSPDVHSYEQYF; DNA: TGTGCCAGCAGTCCGGACGTACACTCCTACGAGCAGTACTTC
size: NA; D: NA; V: TRBV5-6; J: TRBJ2-1; CDR3: CASSFPEVRDPEQFF; DNA: TGTGCCAGCAGCTTTCCAGAAGTCCGGGATCCTGAGCAGTTCTTC
size: once; D: TRBD1; V: TRBV12-3/TRBV12-4; J: TRBJ2-7; CDR3: CASSYLPTGTNYEQYF; DNA: TGTGCCAGCAGTTACTTACCGACAGGGACAAACTACGAGCAGTACTTC
size: few; D: TRBD1; V: TRBV6-2/TRBV6-3; J: TRBJ1-2; CDR3: CASSSSGTVYGYTF; DNA: TGTGCCAGCAGTTCGTCCGGGACAGTCTATGGCTACACCTTC
size: once; D: TRBD2; V: TRBV7-3; J: TRBJ2-7; CDR3: CASSIRPGLDSYEQYF; DNA: TGTGCCAGCAGCATACGTCCGGGACTAGACTCCTACGAGCAGTACTTC
size: NA; D: NA; V: TRBV20-1; J: TRBJ2-3; CDR3: CSARDEESITDTQYF; DNA: TGCAGTGCTAGAGACGAAGAGTCTATCACAGATACGCAGTATTTT
size: few; D: TRBD2; V: TRBV9; J: TRBJ2-3; CDR3: CASSFSSGRSTDTQYF; DNA: TGTGCCAGCAGCTTCTCTAGCGGGAGAAGCACAGATACGCAGTATTTT
size: NA; D: TRBD1; V: TRBV5-1; J: TRBJ1-4; CDR3: CASSLEDGQGQFF; DNA: TGCGCCAGCAGCTTGGAGGACGGACAGGGACAGTTTTTT
size: NA; D: TRBD1; V: TRBV10-2; J: TRBJ1-2; CDR3: CASSKDRGHGYTF; DNA: TGCGCCAGCTCTAAGGACAGGGGACACGGCTACACCTTC
size: NA; D: NA; V: TRBV7-9; J: TRBJ2-1; CDR3: CASSLGDHRDEQFF; DNA: TGTGCCAGCAGCTTGGGGGACCACCGGGATGAGCAGTTCTTC
size: NA; D: NA; V: TRBV5-1; J: TRBJ2-4; CDR3: CASSSHDTLGEQYF; DNA: TGCGCCAGCAGCTCACACGACACCCTGGGGGAGCAGTACTTC
size: NA; D: NA; V: TRBV5-5; J: TRBJ1-4; CDR3: CASSWVVSRGELFF; DNA: TGTGCCAGCAGCTGGGTTGTCTCGCGTGGCGAATTGTTTTTT
size: NA; D: TRBD1; V: TRBV12-3/TRBV12-4; J: TRBJ1-5; CDR3: CASNTGQGSNQPQHF; DNA: TGTGCCAGCAATACCGGACAGGGCAGCAATCAGCCCCAGCATTTT
size: NA; D: NA; V: TRBV12-3/TRBV12-4; J: TRBJ2-1; CDR3: CASSFLRGNEQFF; DNA: TGTGCCAGCAGTTTTCTGCGGGGCAATGAGCAGTTCTTC
size: NA; D: NA; V: TRBV5-8; J: TRBJ1-1; CDR3: CASSTGDGGAVGAFF; DNA: TGTGCCAGCAGCACCGGGGATGGGGGGGCCGTCGGCGCTTTCTTT
size: NA; D: TRBD2; V: TRBV4-3; J: TRBJ2-3; CDR3: CASSHNGAGRRTDTQYF; DNA: TGCGCCAGCAGCCATAATGGAGCGGGGAGGCGCACAGATACGCAGTATTTT
size: once; D: NA; V: TRBV4-1; J: TRBJ2-7; CDR3: CASSQAPLYEQYF; DNA: TGCGCCAGCAGCCAAGCGCCCCTCTACGAGCAGTACTTC
size: few; D: NA; V: TRBV4-2; J: TRBJ1-2; CDR3: CASSQAGAEGYTF; DNA: TGTGCCAGCAGCCAGGCAGGGGCGGAGGGCTACACCTTC
size: NA; D: NA; V: TRBV27; J: TRBJ1-1; CDR3: CASSSFSSLNTEAFF; DNA: TGTGCCAGCAGTTCGTTTTCTTCCCTGAACACTGAAGCTTTCTTT
size: NA; D: TRBD2; V: TRBV6-2/TRBV6-3; J: TRBJ2-3; CDR3: CASRPYSGRRTDTQYF; DNA: TGTGCCAGCAGACCTTACAGCGGGAGGAGGACAGATACGCAGTATTTT
size: few; D: TRBD1; V: TRBV7-9; J: TRBJ2-3; CDR3: CASSSGQGKRADTQYF; DNA: TGTGCCAGCAGCTCGGGACAGGGGAAGCGAGCAGATACGCAGTATTTT
size: NA; D: NA; V: TRBV7-2; J: TRBJ2-1; CDR3: CASSLSPRHEQFF; DNA: TGTGCCAGCAGCTTATCCCCTCGGCATGAGCAGTTCTTC
size: NA; D: TRBD2; V: TRBV5-1; J: TRBJ2-7; CDR3: CASRPGGTGSYEQYF; DNA: TGCGCCAGCAGACCCGGGGGGACGGGGTCCTACGAGCAGTACTTC
size: NA; D: TRBD2; V: TRBV27; J: TRBJ2-3; CDR3: CASSWSLAGEGDTQYF; DNA: TGTGCCAGCAGTTGGAGTTTAGCGGGAGAGGGAGATACGCAGTATTTT
size: NA; D: TRBD2; V: TRBV20-1; J: TRBJ2-5; CDR3: CSARDELLREARGWTQYF; DNA: TGCAGTGCTAGAGATGAATTGCTGCGGGAGGCCCGGGGGTGGACCCAGTACTTC
size: once; D: TRBD1; V: TRBV12-3/TRBV12-4; J: TRBJ2-4; CDR3: CASSRLWDRGTKNIQYF; DNA: TGTGCCAGCAGTAGACTGTGGGACAGGGGAACCAAAAACATTCAGTACTTC
size: NA; D: NA; V: TRBV20-1; J: TRBJ1-6; CDR3: CSARDRVYNSPLHF; DNA: TGCAGTGCTAGAGATCGTGTCTATAATTCACCCCTCCACTTT
size: NA; D: NA; V: TRBV4-1; J: TRBJ1-2; CDR3: CASSHIGTRGYTF; DNA: TGCGCCAGCAGCCACATAGGAACAAGAGGCTACACCTTC
size: NA; D: TRBD2; V: TRBV11-2; J: TRBJ2-5; CDR3: CASSFSETSSRWTQYF; DNA: TGTGCCAGCAGCTTCTCTGAGACTAGCAGTAGATGGACCCAGTACTTC
size: once; D: TRBD2; V: TRBV6-1; J: TRBJ2-1; CDR3: CASRIRPGLAGGRGLNEQFF; DNA: TGTGCCAGCAGGATACGACCGGGACTAGCGGGAGGTCGGGGTCTCAATGAGCAGTTCTTC